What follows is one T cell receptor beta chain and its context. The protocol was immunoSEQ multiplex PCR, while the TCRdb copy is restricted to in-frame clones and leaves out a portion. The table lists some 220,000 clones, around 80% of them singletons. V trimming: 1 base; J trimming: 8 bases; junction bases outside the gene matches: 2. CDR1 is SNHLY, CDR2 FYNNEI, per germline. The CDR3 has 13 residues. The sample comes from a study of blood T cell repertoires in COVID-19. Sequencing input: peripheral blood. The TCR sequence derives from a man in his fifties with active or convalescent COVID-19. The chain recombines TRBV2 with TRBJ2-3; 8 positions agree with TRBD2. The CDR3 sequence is CASSEGAGVTQYF. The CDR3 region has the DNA TGTGCCAGCAGTGAAGGAGCGGGAGTTACGCAGTATTTT. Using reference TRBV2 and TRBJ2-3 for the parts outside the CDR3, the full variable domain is EPEVTQTPSHQVTQMGQEVILRCVPISNHLYFYWYRQILGQKVEFLVSFYNNEISEKSEIFDDQFSVERPDGSNFTLKIRSTKLEDSAMYFCASSEGAGVTQYFGPGTRLTVL.